This T cell receptor beta chain was documented in a study of beta chain features in type 1 diabetes. For the study at large: Patients and healthy donors were similar in age, gender and cell yields.

This CDR3 region has 15 residues. Germline V gene lookup returns CDR1 MNHEY and CDR2 SVGAGI. With 5 bases removed from V and 3 bases from J, the gap between germline ends came to 15 bases. Reverse transcription of all isolated RNA meant that expressed TCRB transcripts were sequenced. Assay used: immunoSEQ multiplex PCR; TCRdb lists only in-frame clones, some missing. The table lists a few hundred thousand clones, over 8.5% of them singletons, with over 0.45% in the top ten. Markers CD45RO/CCR7/CD25/CD127/CD95/CD27 served to sort CD4+ naive, central memory, regulatory and stem cell-like memory cells. Study-level points and caveats: The study found that naive, central memory and Treg TCRB repertoires appeared more similar in patients than in healthy donors. People with Type 1 diabetes carried modestly yet significantly shorter TCRB CDR3s in all four CD4+ subsets.

To note about this clone: Its antigen is undetermined.

Specimen: central memory CD4+ T cells from blood. J is TRBJ2-3 and V is TRBV6-5; no definite D call. This clonotype originated in a man aged 25-40 years with type 1 diabetes. The CDR3, as DNA: TGTGCCAGCAGTGTGAGTAGAGGTGCGACAGATACGCAGTATTTT. This translates into CASSVSRGATDTQYF.